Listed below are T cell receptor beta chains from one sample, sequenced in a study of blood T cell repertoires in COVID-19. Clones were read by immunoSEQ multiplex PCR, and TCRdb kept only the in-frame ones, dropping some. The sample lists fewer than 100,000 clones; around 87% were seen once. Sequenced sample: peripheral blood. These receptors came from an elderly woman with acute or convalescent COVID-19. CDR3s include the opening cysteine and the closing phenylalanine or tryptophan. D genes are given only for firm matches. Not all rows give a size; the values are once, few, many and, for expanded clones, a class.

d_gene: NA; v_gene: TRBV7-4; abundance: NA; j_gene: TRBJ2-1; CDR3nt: TGTGCGCCGGGGGGCTACTACAATGAGCAGTTCTTC; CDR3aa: CAPGGYYNEQFF
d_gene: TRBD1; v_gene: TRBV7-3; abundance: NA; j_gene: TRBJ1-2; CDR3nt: TGTGCCAGCAGCTCAAGACAGGGTAGGGGCTACACCTTC; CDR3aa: CASSSRQGRGYTF
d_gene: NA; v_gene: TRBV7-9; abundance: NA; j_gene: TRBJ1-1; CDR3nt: TGTGCCAGCAGCGACAGGACTGGGGCCGGGAACACTGAAGCTTTCTTT; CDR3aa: CASSDRTGAGNTEAFF
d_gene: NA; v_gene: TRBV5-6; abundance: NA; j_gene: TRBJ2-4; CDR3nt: TGTGCCAGCAGCGCCTCCAGGGGGGACAAAAACATTCAGTACTTC; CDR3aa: CASSASRGDKNIQYF
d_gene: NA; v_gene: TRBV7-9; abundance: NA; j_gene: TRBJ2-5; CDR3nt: TGTGCCAGCAGCTTAGCCGCGGGTGGGTTCGCGACCCAGTACTTC; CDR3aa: CASSLAAGGFATQYF
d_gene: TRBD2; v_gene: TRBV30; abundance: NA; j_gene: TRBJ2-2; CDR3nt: TGTGCCTGGAGTCTCCTAGCGGGAGTGGGCACCGGGGAGCTGTTTTTT; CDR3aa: CAWSLLAGVGTGELFF
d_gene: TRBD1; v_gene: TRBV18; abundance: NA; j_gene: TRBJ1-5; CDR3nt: TGTGCCAGCTCAGAGGGGACAGGGGGCCGGCAGCCCCAGCATTTT; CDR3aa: CASSEGTGGRQPQHF
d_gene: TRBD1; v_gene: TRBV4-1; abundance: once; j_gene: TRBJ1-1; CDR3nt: TGCGCCAGCAGCAATACAGGGGCTCAGAACACTGAAGCTTTCTTT; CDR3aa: CASSNTGAQNTEAFF
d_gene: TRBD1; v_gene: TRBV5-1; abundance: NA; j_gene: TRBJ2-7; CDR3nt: TGCGCCAGCAGCATCCAGGGGGCGTACTACGAGCAGTACTTC; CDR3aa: CASSIQGAYYEQYF
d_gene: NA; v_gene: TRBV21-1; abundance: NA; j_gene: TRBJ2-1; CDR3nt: TGTGCCAGCAGCAGACTAGCGGGAGCACCGTTCTTC; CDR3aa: CASSRLAGAPFF
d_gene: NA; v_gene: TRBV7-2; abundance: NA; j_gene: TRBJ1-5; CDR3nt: TGTGCCAGCAGCCCAGGACAGCCCGGGCAGCCCCAGCATTTT; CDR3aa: CASSPGQPGQPQHF
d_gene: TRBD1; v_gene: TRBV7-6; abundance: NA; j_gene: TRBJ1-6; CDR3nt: TGTGCCAGCAGCCGGGACAGAAATTCACCCCTCCACTTT; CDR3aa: CASSRDRNSPLHF
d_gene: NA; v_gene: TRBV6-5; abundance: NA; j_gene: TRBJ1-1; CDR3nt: TGTGCCAGCAGCCCCTTGGGCAGGACTGAAGCTTTCTTT; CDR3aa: CASSPLGRTEAFF
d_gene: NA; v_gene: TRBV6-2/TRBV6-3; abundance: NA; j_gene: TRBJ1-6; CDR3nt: TGTGCCAGCAGTTACTCGGGGGGAAATTCACCCCTCCACTTT; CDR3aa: CASSYSGGNSPLHF
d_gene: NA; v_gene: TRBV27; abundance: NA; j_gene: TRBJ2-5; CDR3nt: TGTGCCAGCAGTTTATCGCTTCCGGGGAATAGGGTGAGAGAGACCCAGTACTTC; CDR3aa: CASSLSLPGNRVRETQYF
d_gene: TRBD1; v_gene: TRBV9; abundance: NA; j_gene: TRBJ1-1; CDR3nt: TGTGCCAGCAGCGAGTCAGGGGGGAAAACTGAAGCTTTCTTT; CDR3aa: CASSESGGKTEAFF
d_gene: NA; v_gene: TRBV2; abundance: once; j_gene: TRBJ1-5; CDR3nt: TGTGCCAGCAGTGATTTAAGCAATCAGCCCCAGCATTTT; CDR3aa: CASSDLSNQPQHF
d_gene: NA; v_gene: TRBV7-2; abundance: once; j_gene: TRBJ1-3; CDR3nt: TGTGCCAGCAGCGCCCGACAGTTAACTGGAAACACCATATATTTT; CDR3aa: CASSARQLTGNTIYF
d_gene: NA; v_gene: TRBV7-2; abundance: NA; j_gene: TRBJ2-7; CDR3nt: TGTGCCAGCAGCTTGGGTTCGGCAGGGGGGAGGGAGCAGTACTTC; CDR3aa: CASSLGSAGGREQYF
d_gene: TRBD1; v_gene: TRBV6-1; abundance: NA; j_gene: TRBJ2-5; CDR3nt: TGTGCCAGCAGTGCAGGGGACAGGGGGTACCAAGAGACCCAGTACTTC; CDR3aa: CASSAGDRGYQETQYF
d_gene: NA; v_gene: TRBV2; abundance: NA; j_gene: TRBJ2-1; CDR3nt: TGTGCCAGCAGTGAATGGGGCGGTAGCTCCTACAATGAGCAGTTCTTC; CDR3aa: CASSEWGGSSYNEQFF
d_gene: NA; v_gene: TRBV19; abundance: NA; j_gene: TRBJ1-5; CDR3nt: TGTGCCAGTAGGCAGGGTGGAAGCAATCAGCCCCAGCATTTT; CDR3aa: CASRQGGSNQPQHF
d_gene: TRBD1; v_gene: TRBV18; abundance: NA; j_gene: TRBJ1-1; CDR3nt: TGTGCCAGCTCACCACTGACAGGGGACACTGAAGCTTTCTTT; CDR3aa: CASSPLTGDTEAFF
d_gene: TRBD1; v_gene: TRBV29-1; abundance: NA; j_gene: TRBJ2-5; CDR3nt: TGCAGCGCCCCAGGGGGCCGAGAGACCCAGTACTTC; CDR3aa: CSAPGGRETQYF
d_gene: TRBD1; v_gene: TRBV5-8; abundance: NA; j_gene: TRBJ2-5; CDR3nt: TGTGCCAGCAGCTACCCTACAGGGGTCGGAGAGACCCAGTACTTC; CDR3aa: CASSYPTGVGETQYF
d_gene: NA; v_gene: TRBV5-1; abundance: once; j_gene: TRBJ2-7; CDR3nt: TGCGCCAGCAGCCCCGAATTCTCCGGGACTGTTAAAGGCGAGCAGTACTTC; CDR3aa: CASSPEFSGTVKGEQYF
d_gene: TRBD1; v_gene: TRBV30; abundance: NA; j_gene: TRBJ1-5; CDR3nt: TGTGCCTGGAGTGCAAGAGGGACAGGGGGAGGTCAGCCCCAGCATTTT; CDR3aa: CAWSARGTGGGQPQHF
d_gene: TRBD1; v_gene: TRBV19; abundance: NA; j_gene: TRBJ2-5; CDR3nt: TGTGCCAGTAGTACCCGGACAGGGCAAGAGACCCAGTACTTC; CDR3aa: CASSTRTGQETQYF
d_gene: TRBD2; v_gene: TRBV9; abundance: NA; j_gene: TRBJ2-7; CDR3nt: TGTGCCAGCAGCGTACGGCTAGCGGGAGAGGAGGGGAACCTAGTCATCGCTAGCGAGCAGTACTTC; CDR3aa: CASSVRLAGEEGNLVIASEQYF
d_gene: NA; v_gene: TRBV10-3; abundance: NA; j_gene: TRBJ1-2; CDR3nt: TGTGCCATCAGTTCCGGGACTCCGAGTGGCTACACCTTC; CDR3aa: CAISSGTPSGYTF
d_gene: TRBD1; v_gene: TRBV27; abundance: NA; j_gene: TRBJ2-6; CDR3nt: TGTGCCAGCAGTTTATCAGACAGGGGGCTGTTTGGGGCCAACGTCCTGACTTTC; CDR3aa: CASSLSDRGLFGANVLTF
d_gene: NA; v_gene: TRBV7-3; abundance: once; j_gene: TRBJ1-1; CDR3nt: TGTGCCAGCAGCTTAAATGGCCCGAACACTGAAGCTTTCTTT; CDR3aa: CASSLNGPNTEAFF
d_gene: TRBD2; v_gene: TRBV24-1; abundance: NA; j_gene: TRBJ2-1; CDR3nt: TGTGCCACCAGTGACCCTAGCGGGGATGAGCAGTTCTTC; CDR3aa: CATSDPSGDEQFF
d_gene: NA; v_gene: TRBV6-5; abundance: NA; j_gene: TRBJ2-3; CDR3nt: TGTGCCAGCACCCTGGGGGTGGGAGGAGTGGATACGCAGTATTTT; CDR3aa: CASTLGVGGVDTQYF
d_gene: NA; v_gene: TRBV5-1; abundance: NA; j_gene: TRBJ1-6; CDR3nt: TGCGCCAGCAGCTTGGGGGGTAGCGGCGCTCCCCGCGGAAGCTCCTATAATTCACCCCTCCACTTT; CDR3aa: CASSLGGSGAPRGSSYNSPLHF
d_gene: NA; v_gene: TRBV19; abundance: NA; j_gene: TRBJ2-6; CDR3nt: TGTGCCAGTAGTAGATCATGGCTCTCTGGGGCCAACGTCCTGACTTTC; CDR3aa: CASSRSWLSGANVLTF
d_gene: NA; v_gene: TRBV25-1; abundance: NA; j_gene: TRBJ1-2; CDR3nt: TGTGCCAGCAGCTCGAGTGGGTTGCCGAGGGGCTACACCTTC; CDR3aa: CASSSSGLPRGYTF
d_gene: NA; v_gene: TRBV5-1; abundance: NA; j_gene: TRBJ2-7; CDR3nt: TGCGCCAGCAGCTTGGGGTTTGGTGAGAACTACGAGCAGTACTTC; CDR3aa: CASSLGFGENYEQYF
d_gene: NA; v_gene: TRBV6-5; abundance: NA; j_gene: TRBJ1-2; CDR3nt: TGTGCCAGCAGTTTGGACAGTTCGAGAGGCTACACCTTC; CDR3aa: CASSLDSSRGYTF
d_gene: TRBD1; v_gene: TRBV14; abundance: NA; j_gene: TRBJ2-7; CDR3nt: TGTGCCAGCAGCCAATCGGGACAGCGGCAAAACTACGAGCAGTACTTC; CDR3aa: CASSQSGQRQNYEQYF
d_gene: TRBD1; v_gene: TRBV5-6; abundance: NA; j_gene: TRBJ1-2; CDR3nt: TGTGCCAGCAGCCGGATCCGGGACAGCCCTAACTATGGCTACACCTTC; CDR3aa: CASSRIRDSPNYGYTF
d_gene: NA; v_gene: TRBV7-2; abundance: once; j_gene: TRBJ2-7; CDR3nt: TGTGCCAGCAGCCCAACCGGGATTACCTACGAGCAGTACTTC; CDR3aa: CASSPTGITYEQYF
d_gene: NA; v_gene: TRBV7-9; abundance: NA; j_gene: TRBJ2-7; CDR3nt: TGTGCCAGCAGCTCTCAGGGGTACGAGCAGTACTTC; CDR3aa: CASSSQGYEQYF
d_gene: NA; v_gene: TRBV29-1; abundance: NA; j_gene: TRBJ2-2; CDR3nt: TGCAGCGTTGAGGGGCCAATCGGGGAGCTGTTTTTT; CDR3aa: CSVEGPIGELFF
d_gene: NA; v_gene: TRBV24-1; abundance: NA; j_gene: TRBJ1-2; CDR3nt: TGTGCCACCCCAGGGGCGCACTATGGCTACACCTTC; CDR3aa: CATPGAHYGYTF